These T cell receptor beta chains were read from a single sample in a study of response to subunit inactivated influenza vaccine. Via MiXCR, TCRdb re-called the RT-PCR reads, giving one row per CDR3 protein. This sample has 590,000 or so distinct CDR3 sequences, with approximately 15% found just once. The source was PBMCs from blood, collected roughly 2 weeks before vaccination. The receptors come from a man aged 50-59 years who received an inactivated influenza vaccine. Both conserved end residues are part of each CDR3.

CDR3 protein: CAIAEDSLEQYF; V gene: TRBV10-3; J gene: TRBJ2-7
CDR3 protein: CASSPDPGAYEQYF; V gene: TRBV4-2; J gene: TRBJ2-7
CDR3 protein: CASSPPGTSNQFF; V gene: TRBV7-2; J gene: TRBJ2-1
CDR3 protein: CSARDGTRVSSGNTIYF; V gene: TRBV20-1; J gene: TRBJ1-3
CDR3 protein: CASSLEGRRGKLFF; V gene: TRBV7-6; J gene: TRBJ1-4
CDR3 protein: CASSQASYGNTGELFF; V gene: TRBV4-3; J gene: TRBJ2-2
CDR3 protein: CATSRDVQGAGELFF; V gene: TRBV15; J gene: TRBJ2-2
CDR3 protein: CASSQGEQYF; V gene: TRBV25-1; J gene: TRBJ2-7
CDR3 protein: CASSSRPQGLATNEKLFF; V gene: TRBV5-1; J gene: TRBJ1-4
CDR3 protein: CSARDLRTQKETQYF; V gene: TRBV20-1; J gene: TRBJ2-5
CDR3 protein: CATSREVRVNEKLFF; V gene: TRBV15; J gene: TRBJ1-4
CDR3 protein: CASSLGFRNSPLHF; V gene: TRBV7-9; J gene: TRBJ1-6